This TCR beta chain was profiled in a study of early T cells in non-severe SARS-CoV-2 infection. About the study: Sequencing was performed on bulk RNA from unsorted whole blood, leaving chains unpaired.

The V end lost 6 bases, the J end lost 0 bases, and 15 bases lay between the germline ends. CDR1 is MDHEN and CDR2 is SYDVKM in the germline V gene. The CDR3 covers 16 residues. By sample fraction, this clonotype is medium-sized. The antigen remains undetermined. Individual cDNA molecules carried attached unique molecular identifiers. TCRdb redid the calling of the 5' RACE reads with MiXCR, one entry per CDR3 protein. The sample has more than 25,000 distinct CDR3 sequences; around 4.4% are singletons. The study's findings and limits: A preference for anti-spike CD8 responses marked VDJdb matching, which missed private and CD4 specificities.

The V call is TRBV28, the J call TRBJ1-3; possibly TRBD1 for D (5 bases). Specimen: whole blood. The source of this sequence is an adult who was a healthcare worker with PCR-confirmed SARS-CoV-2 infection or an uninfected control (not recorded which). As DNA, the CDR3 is TGTGCCAGCAGCGAGAGCTGGGGGTTCTCTGGAAACACCATATATTTT. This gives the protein CASSESWGFSGNTIYF. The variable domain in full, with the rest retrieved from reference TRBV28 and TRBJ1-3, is DVKVTQSSRYLVKRTGEKVFLECVQDMDHENMFWYRQDPGLGLRLIYFSYDVKMKEKGDIPEGYSVSREKKERFSLILESASTNQTSMYLCASSESWGFSGNTIYFGEGSWLTVV.